One and the same sample provided the 2 T cell receptor beta chains below, sequenced in a study of cytomegalovirus exposure and HLA in healthy donors. The study ran its PCR with 60 Vbeta and 13 Jbeta primers. Clones were read by immunoSEQ multiplex PCR, and TCRdb kept only the in-frame ones, dropping some. The sample has 200,000 to 250,000 clones; about 72% are singletons. The sample was PBMCs. The receptors were gathered from a male donor in good health and CMV-seronegative.

V gene TRBV6-6 combines with J gene TRBJ2-1; TRBD2 matches at 7 bases. CDR1 is MNHNY and CDR2 is SVGAGI in the germline V gene (reference sequence). This CDR3 contains 15 residues. The junction had 15 bases not matched to a gene; V was cut back by 7 bases and J by 9 bases. The CDR3 DNA reads as TGTGCCAGCACGGCGGGAGCCGGCGCGGTCGGTGAGCAGTTCTTC. Translating gives CASTAGAGAVGEQFF.

DNA of the CDR3: TGTGCCAGCCAAGTCGGGGGATCTAATGAAAAACTGTTTTTT. Its translation: CASQVGGSNEKLFF. This chain links TRBV6-1 with TRBJ1-4; D is perhaps TRBD1 (5 bases). Between the trimmed V and J ends, which lost 8 bases and 3 bases, there was a span of 13 bases. The germline CDR1 and CDR2 sequences are MNHNS and SASEGT. There are 14 residues in the CDR3.